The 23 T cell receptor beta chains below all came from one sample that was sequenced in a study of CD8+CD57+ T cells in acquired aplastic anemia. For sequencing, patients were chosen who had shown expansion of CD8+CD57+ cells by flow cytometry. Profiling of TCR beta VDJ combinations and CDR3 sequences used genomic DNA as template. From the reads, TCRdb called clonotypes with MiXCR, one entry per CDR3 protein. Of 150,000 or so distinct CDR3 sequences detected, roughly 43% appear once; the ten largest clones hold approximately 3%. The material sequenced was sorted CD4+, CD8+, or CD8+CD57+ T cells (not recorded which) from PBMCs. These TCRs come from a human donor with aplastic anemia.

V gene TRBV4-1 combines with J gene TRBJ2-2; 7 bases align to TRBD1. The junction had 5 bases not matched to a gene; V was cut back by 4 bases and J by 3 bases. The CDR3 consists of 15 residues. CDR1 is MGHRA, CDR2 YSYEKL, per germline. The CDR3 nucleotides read TGCGCCAGCAGCCGAACAGGGGCGGACACCGGGGAGCTGTTTTTT. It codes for CASSRTGADTGELFF.

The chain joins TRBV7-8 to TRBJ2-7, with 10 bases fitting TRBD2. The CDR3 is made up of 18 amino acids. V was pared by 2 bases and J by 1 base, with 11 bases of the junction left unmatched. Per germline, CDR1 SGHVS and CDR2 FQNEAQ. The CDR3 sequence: CASSLSTVGLARSYEQYF. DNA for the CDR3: TGTGCCAGCAGCTTATCTACCGTGGGACTAGCGAGATCCTACGAGCAGTACTTC.

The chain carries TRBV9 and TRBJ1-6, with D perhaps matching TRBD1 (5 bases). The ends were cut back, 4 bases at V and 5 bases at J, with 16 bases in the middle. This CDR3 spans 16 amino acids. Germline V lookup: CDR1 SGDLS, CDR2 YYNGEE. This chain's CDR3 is CASSRGGSTHNSPLHF. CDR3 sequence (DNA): TGTGCCAGCAGCCGGGGGGGGAGTACGCATAATTCACCCCTCCACTTT.

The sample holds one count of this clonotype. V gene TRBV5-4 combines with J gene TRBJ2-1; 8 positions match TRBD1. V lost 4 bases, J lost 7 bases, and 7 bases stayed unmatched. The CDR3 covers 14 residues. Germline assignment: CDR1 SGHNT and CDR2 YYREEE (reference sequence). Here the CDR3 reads CASSAGTGRNEQFF. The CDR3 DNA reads TGTGCCAGCAGCGCCGGGACAGGAAGGAATGAGCAGTTCTTC. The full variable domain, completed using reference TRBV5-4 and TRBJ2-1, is ETGVTQSPTHLIKTRGQQVTLRCSSQSGHNTVSWYQQALGQGPQFIFQYYREEENGRGNFPPRFSGLQFPNYSSELNVNALELDDSALYLCASSAGTGRNEQFFGPGTRLTVL.

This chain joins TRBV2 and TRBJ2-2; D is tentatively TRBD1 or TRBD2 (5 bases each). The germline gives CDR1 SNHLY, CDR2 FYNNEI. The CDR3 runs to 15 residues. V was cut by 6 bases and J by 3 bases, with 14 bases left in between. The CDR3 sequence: CASRFRGADTGELFF. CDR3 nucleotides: TGTGCCAGCAGGTTCAGAGGGGCGGACACCGGGGAGCTGTTTTTT.

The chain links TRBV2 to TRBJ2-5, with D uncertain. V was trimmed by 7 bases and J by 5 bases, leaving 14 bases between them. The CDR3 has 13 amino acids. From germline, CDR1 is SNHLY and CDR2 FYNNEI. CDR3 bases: TGTGCCAGCACCTCGGTCGCGCGGGAGACCCAGTACTTC. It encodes CASTSVARETQYF.

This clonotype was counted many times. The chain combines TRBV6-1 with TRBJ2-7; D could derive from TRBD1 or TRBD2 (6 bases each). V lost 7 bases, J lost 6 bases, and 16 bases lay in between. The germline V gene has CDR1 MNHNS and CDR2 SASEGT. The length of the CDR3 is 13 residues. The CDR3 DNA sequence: TGTGCCAGCACCCTAAGTGGGGGGCGCGAGCAGTACTTC. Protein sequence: CASTLSGGREQYF.

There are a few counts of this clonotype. The CDR3 loop reads CASSLNRDNQPQHF. The CDR3 coding sequence is TGTGCCAGCAGTTTGAACAGGGACAATCAGCCCCAGCATTTT. The chain uses TRBV28 and TRBJ1-5, with D perhaps TRBD1 (6 bases). The CDR3 loop spans 14 amino acids. The V end was cut by 3 bases, the J end by 3 bases, with 9 bases between. Per germline, CDR1 MDHEN and CDR2 SYDVKM.

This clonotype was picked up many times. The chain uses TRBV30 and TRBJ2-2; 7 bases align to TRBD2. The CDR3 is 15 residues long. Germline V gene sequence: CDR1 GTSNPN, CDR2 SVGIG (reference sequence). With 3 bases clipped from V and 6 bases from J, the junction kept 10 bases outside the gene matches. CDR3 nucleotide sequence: TGTGCCTGGAGGTTTAAGGGAGGGAGTTCCGGGGAGCTGTTTTTT. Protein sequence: CAWRFKGGSSGELFF.

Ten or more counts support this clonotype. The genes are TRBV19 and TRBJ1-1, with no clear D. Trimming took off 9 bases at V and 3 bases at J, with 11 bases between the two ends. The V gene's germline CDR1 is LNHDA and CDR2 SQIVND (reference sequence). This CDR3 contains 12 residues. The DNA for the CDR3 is TGTGCCAGCCGGCCCGGGTACACTGAAGCTTTCTTT. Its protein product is CASRPGYTEAFF.

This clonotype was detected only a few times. This CDR3 is CSVGQGNIQYF. The CDR3 DNA follows: TGCAGCGTCGGCCAGGGGAACATTCAGTACTTC. The rearrangement joins TRBV29-1 to TRBJ2-4, with a weak D call TRBD1 (6 bases). V lost 6 bases, J lost 7 bases, and 10 bases lay in between. Germline V gene sequence: CDR1 SQVTM, CDR2 ANQGSEA. The CDR3 is 11 residues long.

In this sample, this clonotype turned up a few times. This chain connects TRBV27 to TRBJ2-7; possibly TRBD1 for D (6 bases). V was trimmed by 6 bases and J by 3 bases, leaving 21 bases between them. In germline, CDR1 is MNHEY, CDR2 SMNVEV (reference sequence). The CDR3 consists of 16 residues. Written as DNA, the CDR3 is TGTGCCAGCAGAAAAGACATTGCCGGACAGCGCTACGAGCAGTACTTC. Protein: CASRKDIAGQRYEQYF.

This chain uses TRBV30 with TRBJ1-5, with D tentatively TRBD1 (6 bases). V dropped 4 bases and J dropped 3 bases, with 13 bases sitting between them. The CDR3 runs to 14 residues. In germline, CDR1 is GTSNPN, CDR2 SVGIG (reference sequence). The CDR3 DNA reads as TGTGCCTGGAACCTCGGACAGTCCAATCAGCCCCAGCATTTT. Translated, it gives CAWNLGQSNQPQHF.

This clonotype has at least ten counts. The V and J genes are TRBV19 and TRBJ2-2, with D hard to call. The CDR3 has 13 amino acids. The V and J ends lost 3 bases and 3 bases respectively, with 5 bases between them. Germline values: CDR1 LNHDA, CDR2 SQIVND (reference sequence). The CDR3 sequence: CASSISDTGELFF. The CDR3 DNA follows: TGTGCCAGTAGTATCTCGGACACCGGGGAGCTGTTTTTT.

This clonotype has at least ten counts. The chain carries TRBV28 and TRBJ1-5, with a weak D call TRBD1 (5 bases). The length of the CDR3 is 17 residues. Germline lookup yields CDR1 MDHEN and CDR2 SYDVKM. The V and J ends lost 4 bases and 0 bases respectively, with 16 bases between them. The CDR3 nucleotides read TGTGCCAGCAGTTCGACAGCGCGTAGGTTTAGCAATCAGCCCCAGCATTTT. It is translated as CASSSTARRFSNQPQHF.

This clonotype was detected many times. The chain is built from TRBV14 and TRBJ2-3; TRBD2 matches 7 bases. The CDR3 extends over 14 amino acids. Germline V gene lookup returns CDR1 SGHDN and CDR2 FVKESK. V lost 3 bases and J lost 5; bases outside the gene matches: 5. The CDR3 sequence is CASSHIAGQDTQYF. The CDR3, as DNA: TGTGCCAGCAGCCACATAGCGGGTCAAGATACGCAGTATTTT.

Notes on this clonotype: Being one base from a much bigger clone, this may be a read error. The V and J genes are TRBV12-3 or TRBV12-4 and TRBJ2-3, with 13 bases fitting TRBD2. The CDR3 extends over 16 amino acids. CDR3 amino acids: CAGSFRTSGSRDTQYF. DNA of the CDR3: TGTGCCGGCAGTTTCAGGACTAGCGGGAGCCGGGATACGCAGTATTTT.

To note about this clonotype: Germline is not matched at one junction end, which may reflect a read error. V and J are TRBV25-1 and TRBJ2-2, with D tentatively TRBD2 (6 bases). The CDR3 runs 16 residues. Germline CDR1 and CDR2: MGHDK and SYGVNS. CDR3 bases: TGTGCCAGCAGTGAAAGCACAAGGAGGGGCACCGGGGAACTGTTTTTT. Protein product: CASSESTRRGTGELFF.

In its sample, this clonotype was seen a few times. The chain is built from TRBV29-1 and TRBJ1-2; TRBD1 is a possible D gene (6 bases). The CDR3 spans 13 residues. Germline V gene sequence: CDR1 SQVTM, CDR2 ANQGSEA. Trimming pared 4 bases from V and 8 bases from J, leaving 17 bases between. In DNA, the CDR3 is TGCAGCGTTGTCGTTACAGGGAGGGAGGGCTACACCTTC. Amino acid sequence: CSVVVTGREGYTF.

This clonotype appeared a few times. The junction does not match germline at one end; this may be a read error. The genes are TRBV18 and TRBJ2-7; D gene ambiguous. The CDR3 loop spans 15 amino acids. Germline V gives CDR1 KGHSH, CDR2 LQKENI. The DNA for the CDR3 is TGTGCCAGCGCACCACCACAATCGGTGGCCTACGAGCAGTACTTC. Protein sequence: CASAPPQSVAYEQYF.

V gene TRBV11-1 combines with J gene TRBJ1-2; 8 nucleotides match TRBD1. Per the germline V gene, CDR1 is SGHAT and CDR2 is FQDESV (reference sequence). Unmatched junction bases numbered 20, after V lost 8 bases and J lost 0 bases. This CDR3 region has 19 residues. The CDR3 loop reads CASGSSRRQGISANYGYTF. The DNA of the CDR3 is TGTGCCAGCGGGAGCTCGAGGAGACAGGGGATCTCCGCTAACTATGGCTACACCTTC.

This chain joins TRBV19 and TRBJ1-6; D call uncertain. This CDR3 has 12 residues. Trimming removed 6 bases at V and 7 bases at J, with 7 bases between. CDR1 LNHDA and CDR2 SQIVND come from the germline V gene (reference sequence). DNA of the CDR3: TGTGCCAGTAGCGTTCAGAATTCACCCCTCCACTTT. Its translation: CASSVQNSPLHF.

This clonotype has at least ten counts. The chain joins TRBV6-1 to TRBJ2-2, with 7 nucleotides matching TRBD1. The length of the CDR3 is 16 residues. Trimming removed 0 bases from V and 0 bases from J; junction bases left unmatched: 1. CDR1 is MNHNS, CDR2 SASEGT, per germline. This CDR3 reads CASSEAGQTNTGELFF. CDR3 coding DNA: TGTGCCAGCAGTGAAGCGGGACAGACGAACACCGGGGAGCTGTTTTTT.